What follows are 13 T cell receptor beta chains derived from one specimen sequenced in a study of blood T cell repertoires in COVID-19 (dated by TCRdb to between 2020 and 2021). Library preparation employed the immunoSEQ multiplex PCR assay. TCRdb limited this immuneACCESS table to in-frame rearrangements with V and J called. A share of clones is missing; checked studies link under half to unresolved V genes, and the rest is unexplained. This sample holds approximately 80,000 clones; under 90% were observed only once. The top ten clonotypes cover roughly 40% of the sample. The sequenced sample consisted of peripheral blood. The receptors shown here come from an elderly man with acute or convalescent COVID-19.

This CDR3 reads CASSPRSAYEQYF. The CDR3 DNA follows: TGTGCCAGCAGCCCCCGGAGCGCCTACGAGCAGTACTTC. V is TRBV5-6 and J is TRBJ2-7; D not resolved. Germline V gives CDR1 SGHDT, CDR2 YYEEEE. The CDR3 is made up of 13 amino acids. Trimming took off 4 bases at V and 2 bases at J, with 10 bases between the two ends.

The chain uses TRBV4-1 and TRBJ1-2; D ambiguous. Germline lookup yields CDR1 MGHRA and CDR2 YSYEKL. This CDR3 region has 14 residues. Trimming removed 1 base from V and 4 bases from J, with 10 bases in between. DNA for the CDR3: TGCGCCAGCAGCCAAGGTCCCAGTCCCTATGGCTACACCTTC. Protein: CASSQGPSPYGYTF.

The V and J genes are TRBV6-6 and TRBJ1-2, with D possibly being TRBD1 (6 bases). Germline-derived CDR1 and CDR2 are MNHNY and SVGAGI (reference sequence). The ends were cut back, 7 bases at V and 5 bases at J, with 14 bases in the middle. The CDR3 spans 13 residues. The CDR3 loop reads CASTGYREYGYTF. The CDR3 nucleotides read TGTGCCAGCACCGGGTACAGGGAGTATGGCTACACCTTC.

The CDR3 protein is CASSPTTSGNTIYF. DNA for the CDR3: TGTGCCAGCTCACCAACGACATCAGGAAACACCATATATTTT. The V call is TRBV18, the J call TRBJ1-3; no definite D call. Trimming took off 2 bases at V and 4 bases at J, with 9 bases between the two ends. The germline CDR1 and CDR2 sequences are KGHSH and LQKENI. The CDR3 totals 14 residues.

This clone turned up a few times. The chain recombines TRBV19 with TRBJ1-3; no clear D. Between the trimmed V and J ends, which lost 6 bases and 1 base, there was a span of 10 bases. The germline CDR1 and CDR2 sequences are LNHDA and SQIVND (reference sequence). CDR3 length: 14 residues. In nucleotides, the CDR3 is TGTGCCAGTAGAAAGGGAGGTTCTGGAAACACCATATATTTT. Encoded protein: CASRKGGSGNTIYF.

The V gene is TRBV6-2 or TRBV6-3, the J gene TRBJ1-5; weak D call: TRBD1 (6 bases). Trimming took 2 bases from V and 6 from J, leaving 11 bases between them. Germline values: CDR1 MNHEY, CDR2 SVGEGT. The CDR3 length is 14 residues. CDR3 in amino acids: CASSYGGAGQPQHF. In nucleotides, the CDR3 is TGTGCCAGCAGTTACGGGGGGGCAGGTCAGCCCCAGCATTTT.

The chain has TRBV9 and TRBJ1-4; D is unresolved. The CDR3 covers 14 residues. With 0 bases removed from V and 7 bases from J, the gap between germline ends came to 10 bases. Germline loops: CDR1 SGDLS, CDR2 YYNGEE. The CDR3 DNA sequence: TGTGCCAGCAGCGTAGACAGCTCGTCTGAAAAACTGTTTTTT. Protein product: CASSVDSSSEKLFF.

In DNA form, the CDR3 reads TGTGCCAGCAGCTTGTTCCCTAGCGGGCAGTACGAGCAGTACTTC. It yields the protein CASSLFPSGQYEQYF. The chain joins TRBV5-5 to TRBJ2-7; 8 positions match TRBD2. The CDR3 loop spans 15 amino acids. V lost 1 base and J lost 4; bases outside the gene matches: 7. Germline lookup yields CDR1 SGHKS and CDR2 YYEKEE (reference sequence). The variable domain in full, completed from reference TRBV5-5 and TRBJ2-7, reads DAGVTQSPTHLIKTRGQQVTLRCSPISGHKSVSWYQQVLGQGPQFIFQYYEKEERGRGNFPDRFSARQFPNYSSELNVNALLLGDSALYLCASSLFPSGQYEQYFGPGTRLTVT.

J is TRBJ2-1 and V is TRBV28; D remains unclear. Germline CDR1 is MDHEN and CDR2 is SYDVKM. This CDR3 has 12 residues. Trimming removed 6 bases from V and 3 bases from J, with 6 bases in between. DNA for the CDR3: TGTGCCAGCAGCATCTACTACAATGAGCAGTTCTTC. Its translation: CASSIYYNEQFF.

The genes are TRBV5-4 and TRBJ1-2; 7 bases agree with TRBD1. Germline V gives CDR1 SGHNT, CDR2 YYREEE (reference sequence). The length of the CDR3 is 16 residues. V dropped 2 bases and J dropped 8; count of bases not matched to a gene: 15. The CDR3 reads CASSLGTEAAVRGYTF. DNA of the CDR3: TGTGCCAGCAGCTTAGGGACAGAGGCAGCGGTGAGGGGCTACACCTTC.

V and J are TRBV18 and TRBJ2-5; 11 nucleotides agree with TRBD1. Germline CDR1 KGHSH, CDR2 LQKENI. V lost 4 bases and J lost 2; bases outside the gene matches: 6. The CDR3 covers 16 residues. CDR3 region: CASSRRGQGVQETQYF. CDR3 in DNA: TGTGCCAGCTCACGCCGGGGACAGGGGGTTCAAGAGACCCAGTACTTC.

V is TRBV30 and J is TRBJ2-7, with 7 positions matching TRBD2. The V gene end was trimmed by 0 bases and the J gene end by 7 bases; junction bases not matched to a gene: 6. Looked up from germline, CDR1 is GTSNPN and CDR2 is SVGIG (reference sequence). The CDR3 extends over 13 amino acids. CDR3 amino acids: CAWSVTSGGEQYF. DNA of the CDR3: TGTGCCTGGAGTGTAACGTCGGGAGGTGAGCAGTACTTC.

V gene TRBV2 combines with J gene TRBJ2-1; 13 nucleotides line up with TRBD2. After removal of 6 bases from V and 7 bases from J, the junction contained 9 bases not matched to a gene. Per germline, CDR1 SNHLY and CDR2 FYNNEI. The CDR3 is made up of 16 amino acids. The CDR3 region is CASRPGTSGVPNEQFF. The CDR3 DNA is TGTGCCAGCAGGCCTGGGACTAGCGGGGTCCCGAATGAGCAGTTCTTC.